Here is one T cell receptor beta chain with its context. Its specificity is unknown. Trimming at V came to 1 base and at J to 2 bases, leaving 15 bases not matched to a gene. CDR1 and CDR2 (germline): MGHRA, YSYEKL. The CDR3 is 19 residues long. This sample was taken from a study of graft-versus-host responses after intestinal transplantation. Overall study context: After anti-thymocyte globulin induction, recipients took tacrolimus and steroids for 3 to 4 years.

Study findings and constraints: Detected in recipient marrow were GvH clones, some of which were first observed in ileum or blood.

Sequenced by immunoSEQ multiplex PCR; TCRdb stores in-frame clones only, minus some. The sample consists of 60,000 or so clones, 91% of them appearing once. The sample was PBMCs, taken roughly 120 days after intestinal transplantation. The origin of this receptor is a human patient who received an intestinal transplant, so some T cells may come from the graft donor. The V gene is TRBV4-1, the J gene TRBJ1-2; 8 positions match TRBD1. DNA of the CDR3: TGCGCCAGCAGCCAAGGGACCGGACGGACAGGGAGCACCAACTATGGCTACACCTTC. It codes for CASSQGTGRTGSTNYGYTF.